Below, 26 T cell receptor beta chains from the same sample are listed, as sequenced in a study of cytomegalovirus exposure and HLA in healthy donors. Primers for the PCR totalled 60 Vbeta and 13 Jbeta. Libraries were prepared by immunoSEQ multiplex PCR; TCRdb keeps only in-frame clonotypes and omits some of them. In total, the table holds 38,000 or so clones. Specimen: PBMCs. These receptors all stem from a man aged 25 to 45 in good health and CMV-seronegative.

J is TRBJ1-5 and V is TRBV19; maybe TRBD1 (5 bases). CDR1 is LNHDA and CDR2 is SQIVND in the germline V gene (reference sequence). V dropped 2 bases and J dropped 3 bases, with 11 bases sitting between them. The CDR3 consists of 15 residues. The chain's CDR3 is CASSITAGPNQPQHF. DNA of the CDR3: TGTGCCAGTAGTATAACGGCAGGGCCCAATCAGCCCCAGCATTTT.

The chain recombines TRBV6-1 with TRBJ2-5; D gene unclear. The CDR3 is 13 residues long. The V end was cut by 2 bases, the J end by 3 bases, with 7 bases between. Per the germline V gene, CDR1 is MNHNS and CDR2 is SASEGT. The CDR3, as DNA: TGTGCCAGCAGTGAATACAGTGAAGAGACCCAGTACTTC. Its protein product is CASSEYSEETQYF.

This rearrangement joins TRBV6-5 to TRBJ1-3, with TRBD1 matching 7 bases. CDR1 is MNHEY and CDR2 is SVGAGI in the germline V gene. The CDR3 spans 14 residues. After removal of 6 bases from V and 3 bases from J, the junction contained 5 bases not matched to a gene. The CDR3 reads CASRPTGDGNTIYF. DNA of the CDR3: TGTGCCAGCAGACCCACAGGGGATGGAAACACCATATATTTT.

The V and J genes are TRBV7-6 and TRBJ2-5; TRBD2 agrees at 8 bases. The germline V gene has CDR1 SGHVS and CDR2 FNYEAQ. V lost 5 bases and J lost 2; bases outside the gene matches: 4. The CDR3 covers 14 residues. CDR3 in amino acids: CASSGAGGQETQYF. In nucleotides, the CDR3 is TGTGCCAGCAGCGGGGCGGGGGGACAAGAGACCCAGTACTTC.

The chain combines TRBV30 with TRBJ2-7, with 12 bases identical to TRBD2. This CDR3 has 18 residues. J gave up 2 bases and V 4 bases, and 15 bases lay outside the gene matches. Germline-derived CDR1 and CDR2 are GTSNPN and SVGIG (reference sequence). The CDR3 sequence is CAWTSGRASAEPAYEQYF. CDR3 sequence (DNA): TGTGCCTGGACTAGCGGGAGGGCTTCCGCTGAACCCGCCTACGAGCAGTACTTC.

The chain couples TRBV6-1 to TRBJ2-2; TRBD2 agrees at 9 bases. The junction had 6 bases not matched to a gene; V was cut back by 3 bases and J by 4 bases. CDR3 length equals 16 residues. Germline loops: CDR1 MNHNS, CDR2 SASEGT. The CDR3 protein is CASSDFPAGGTGELFF. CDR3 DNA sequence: TGTGCCAGCAGTGACTTCCCAGCGGGAGGCACCGGGGAGCTGTTTTTT.

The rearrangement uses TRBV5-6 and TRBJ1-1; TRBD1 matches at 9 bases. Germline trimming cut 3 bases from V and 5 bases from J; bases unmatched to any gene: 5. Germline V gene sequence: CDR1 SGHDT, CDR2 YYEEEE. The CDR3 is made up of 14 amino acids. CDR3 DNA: TGTGCCAGCAGCTGGGGGGACAGGGAGACTGAAGCTTTCTTT. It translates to CASSWGDRETEAFF.

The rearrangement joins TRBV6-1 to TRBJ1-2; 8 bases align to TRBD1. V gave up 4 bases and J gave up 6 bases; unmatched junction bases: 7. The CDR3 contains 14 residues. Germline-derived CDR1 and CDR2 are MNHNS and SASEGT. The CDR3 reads CASSASQGANGYTF. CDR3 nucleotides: TGTGCCAGCAGTGCTAGCCAGGGGGCTAATGGCTACACCTTC.

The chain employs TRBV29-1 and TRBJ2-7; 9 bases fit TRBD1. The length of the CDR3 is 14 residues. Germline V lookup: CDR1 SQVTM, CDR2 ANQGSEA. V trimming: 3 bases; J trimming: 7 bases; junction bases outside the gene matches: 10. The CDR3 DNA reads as TGCAGCGTTGATGACGGGACAGGGTTAAGGGAGCAGTACTTC. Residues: CSVDDGTGLREQYF.

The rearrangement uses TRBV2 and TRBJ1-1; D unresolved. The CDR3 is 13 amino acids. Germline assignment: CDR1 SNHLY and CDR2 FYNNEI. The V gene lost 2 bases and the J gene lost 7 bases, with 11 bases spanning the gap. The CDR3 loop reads CASSEIPASEAFF. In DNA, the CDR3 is TGTGCCAGCAGTGAAATCCCAGCGAGTGAAGCTTTCTTT.

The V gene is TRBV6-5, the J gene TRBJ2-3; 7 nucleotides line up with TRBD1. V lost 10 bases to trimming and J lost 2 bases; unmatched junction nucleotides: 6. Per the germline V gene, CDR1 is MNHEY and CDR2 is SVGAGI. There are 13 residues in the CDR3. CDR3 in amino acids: CATSGQNTDTQYF. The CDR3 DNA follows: TGTGCCACCTCGGGACAGAACACAGATACGCAGTATTTT.

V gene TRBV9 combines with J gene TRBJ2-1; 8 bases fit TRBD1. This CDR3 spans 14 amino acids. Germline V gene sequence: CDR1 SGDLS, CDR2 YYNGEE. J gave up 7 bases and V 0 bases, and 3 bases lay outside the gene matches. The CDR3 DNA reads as TGTGCCAGCAGCGTAGGGACAGGGCAAAATGAGCAGTTCTTC. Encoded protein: CASSVGTGQNEQFF. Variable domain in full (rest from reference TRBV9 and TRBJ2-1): DSGVTQTPKHLITATGQRVTLRCSPRSGDLSVYWYQQSLDQGLQFLIQYYNGEERAKGNILERFSAQQFPDLHSELNLSSLELGDSALYFCASSVGTGQNEQFFGPGTRLTVL.

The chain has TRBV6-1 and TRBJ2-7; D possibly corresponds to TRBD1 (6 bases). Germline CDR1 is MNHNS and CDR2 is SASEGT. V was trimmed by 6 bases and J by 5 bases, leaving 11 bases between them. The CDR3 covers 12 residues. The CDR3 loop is CASRRTVDEQYF. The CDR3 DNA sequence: TGTGCCAGCAGGAGGACAGTAGACGAGCAGTACTTC.

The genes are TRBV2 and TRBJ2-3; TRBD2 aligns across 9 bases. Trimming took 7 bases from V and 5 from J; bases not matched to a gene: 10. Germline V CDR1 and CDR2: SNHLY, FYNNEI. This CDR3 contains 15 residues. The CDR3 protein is CASKGLAGGRDTQYF. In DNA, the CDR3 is TGTGCCAGCAAAGGCCTGGCGGGGGGGCGAGATACGCAGTATTTT.

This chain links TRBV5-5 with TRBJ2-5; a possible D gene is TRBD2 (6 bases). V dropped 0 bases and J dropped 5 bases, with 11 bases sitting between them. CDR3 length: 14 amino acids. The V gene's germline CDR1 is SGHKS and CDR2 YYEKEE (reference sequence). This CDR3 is CASSLVGGPETQYF. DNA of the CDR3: TGTGCCAGCAGCTTGGTCGGAGGGCCGGAGACCCAGTACTTC.

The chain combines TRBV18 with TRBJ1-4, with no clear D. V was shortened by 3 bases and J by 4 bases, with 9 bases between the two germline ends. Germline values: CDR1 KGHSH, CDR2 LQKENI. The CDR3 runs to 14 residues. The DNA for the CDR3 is TGTGCCAGCTCACCCGGACTCGGTAATGAAAAACTGTTTTTT. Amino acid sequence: CASSPGLGNEKLFF. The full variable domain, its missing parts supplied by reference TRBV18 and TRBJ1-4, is NAGVMQNPRHLVRRRGQEARLRCSPMKGHSHVYWYRQLPEEGLKFMVYLQKENIIDESGMPKERFSAEFPKEGPSILRIQQVVRGDSAAYFCASSPGLGNEKLFFGSGTQLSVL.

The CDR3 here is CASSVWERGPVNEQFF. The CDR3 DNA is TGTGCCAGCAGCGTATGGGAGCGGGGGCCTGTTAATGAGCAGTTCTTC. J is TRBJ2-1 and V is TRBV9; 8 bases line up with TRBD2. The germline V gene has CDR1 SGDLS and CDR2 YYNGEE. This CDR3 comprises 16 residues. Trimming took 1 base from V and 7 from J; bases not matched to a gene: 10.

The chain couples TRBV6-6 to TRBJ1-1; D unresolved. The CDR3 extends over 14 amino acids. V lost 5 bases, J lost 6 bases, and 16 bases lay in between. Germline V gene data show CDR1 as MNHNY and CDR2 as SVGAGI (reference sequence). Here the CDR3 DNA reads TGTGCCAGCAGTCCCCCCCTCATAGCTGCTGAAGCTTTCTTT. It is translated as CASSPPLIAAEAFF.

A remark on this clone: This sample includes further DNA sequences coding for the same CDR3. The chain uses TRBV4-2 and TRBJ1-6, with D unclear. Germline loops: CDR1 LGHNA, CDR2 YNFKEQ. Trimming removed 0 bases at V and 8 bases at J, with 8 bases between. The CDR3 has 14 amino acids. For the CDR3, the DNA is TGTGCCAGCAGCCAAGAGGGCAATGATTCACCCCTCCACTTT. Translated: CASSQEGNDSPLHF.

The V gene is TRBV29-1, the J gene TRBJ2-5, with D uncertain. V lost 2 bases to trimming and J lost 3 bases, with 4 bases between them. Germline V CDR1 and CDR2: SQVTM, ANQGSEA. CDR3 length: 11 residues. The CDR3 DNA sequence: TGCAGCGTTGAACTAAAAGAGACCCAGTACTTC. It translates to CSVELKETQYF.

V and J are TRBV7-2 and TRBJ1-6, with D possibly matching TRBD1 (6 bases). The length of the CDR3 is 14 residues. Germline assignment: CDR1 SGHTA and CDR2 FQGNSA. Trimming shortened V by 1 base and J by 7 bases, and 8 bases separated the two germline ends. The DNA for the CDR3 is TGTGCCAGCAGCTTAGAACAGGGAAATTCACCCCTCCACTTT. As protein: CASSLEQGNSPLHF.

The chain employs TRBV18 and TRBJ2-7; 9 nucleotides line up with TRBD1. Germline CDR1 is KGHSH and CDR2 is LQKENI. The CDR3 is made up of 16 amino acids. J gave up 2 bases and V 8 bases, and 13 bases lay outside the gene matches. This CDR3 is CASATKTGGQAYEQYF. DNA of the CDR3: TGTGCCAGCGCAACAAAAACAGGGGGCCAAGCCTACGAGCAGTACTTC.

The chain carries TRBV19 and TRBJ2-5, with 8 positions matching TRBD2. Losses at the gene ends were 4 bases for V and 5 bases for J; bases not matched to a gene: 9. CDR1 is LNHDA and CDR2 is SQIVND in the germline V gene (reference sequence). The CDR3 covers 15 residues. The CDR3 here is CASSTSRTSIETQYF. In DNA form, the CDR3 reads TGTGCCAGTAGTACCAGCAGGACTAGCATTGAGACCCAGTACTTC.

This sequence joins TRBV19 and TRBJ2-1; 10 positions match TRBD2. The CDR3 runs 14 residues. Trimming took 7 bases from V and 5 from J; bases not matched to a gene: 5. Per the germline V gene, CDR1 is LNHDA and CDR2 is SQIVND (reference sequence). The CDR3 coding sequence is TGTGCCAGTATAGGGCTAGCGGGAGACAATGAGCAGTTCTTC. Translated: CASIGLAGDNEQFF.

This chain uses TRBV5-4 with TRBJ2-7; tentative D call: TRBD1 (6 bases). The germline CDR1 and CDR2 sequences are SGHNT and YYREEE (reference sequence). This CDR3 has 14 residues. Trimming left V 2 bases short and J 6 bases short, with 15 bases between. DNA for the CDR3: TGTGCCAGCAGCTTAAAGACAGGATTTGCCGAGCAGTACTTC. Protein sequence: CASSLKTGFAEQYF.

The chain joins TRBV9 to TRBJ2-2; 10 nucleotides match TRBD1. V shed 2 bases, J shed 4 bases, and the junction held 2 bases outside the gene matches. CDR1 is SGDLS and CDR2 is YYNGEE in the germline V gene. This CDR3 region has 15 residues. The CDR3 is CASSVGQGFTGELFF. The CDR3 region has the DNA TGTGCCAGCAGCGTGGGACAGGGGTTCACCGGGGAGCTGTTTTTT.